This T cell receptor (beta chain) was identified in a study of early T cells in non-severe SARS-CoV-2 infection. Notes on the study in general: Matches to VDJdb favored anti-spike CD8 responses and missed private and CD4 specificities.

TCRdb re-called the 5' RACE reads with MiXCR, one entry per CDR3 protein. Of tens of thousands of distinct CDR3 sequences listed, about 4.9% are singletons. This clonotype occurred many times. Its matching antigen is unknown. V was trimmed by 6 bases and J by 0 bases, leaving 12 bases between them. There are 15 residues in the CDR3. Germline CDR1 SNHLY, CDR2 FYNNEI. Sequences were obtained from whole blood. The TCR comes from an adult who was a healthcare worker with PCR-confirmed SARS-CoV-2 infection or an uninfected control (not recorded which). The rearrangement joins TRBV2 to TRBJ2-4; weak D call: TRBD2 (6 bases). CDR3 DNA sequence: TGTGCCAGCAGGCTGGGAGGACTAGCCAAAAACATTCAGTACTTC. Translated, it gives CASRLGGLAKNIQYF. Combining the CDR3 with reference TRBV2 and TRBJ2-4 gives the whole variable domain EPEVTQTPSHQVTQMGQEVILRCVPISNHLYFYWYRQILGQKVEFLVSFYNNEISEKSEIFDDQFSVERPDGSNFTLKIRSTKLEDSAMYFCASRLGGLAKNIQYFGAGTRLSVL.